This TCR beta chain comes out of a study of cytomegalovirus exposure and HLA in healthy donors. Study-wide results and limits: In vitro, three CMV-associated chains proved specific for CMV antigens.

As regards this clone: Its antigen is currently unknown.

The CDR3 extends over 17 amino acids. The V and J ends lost 0 bases and 0 bases, in that order; junction bases with no gene match: 9. Germline V CDR1 and CDR2: SGHRS, YFSETQ. Amplification used 60 Vbeta primers and 13 Jbeta primers. TCRdb keeps only in-frame clones here, not all; method: immunoSEQ multiplex PCR. Here the sample spans about 160,000 clones, around 84% being singletons. The gene calls are TRBV5-1 and TRBJ2-7; TRBD2 matches 7 bases. This receptor was obtained from a man aged 18-30 years in good health and CMV-seropositive. The sample taken for sequencing was PBMCs. The CDR3 DNA reads TGCGCCAGCAGCTTGGGAGGGCTAGCGGACCTCTCCTACGAGCAGTACTTC. Its protein product is CASSLGGLADLSYEQYF.